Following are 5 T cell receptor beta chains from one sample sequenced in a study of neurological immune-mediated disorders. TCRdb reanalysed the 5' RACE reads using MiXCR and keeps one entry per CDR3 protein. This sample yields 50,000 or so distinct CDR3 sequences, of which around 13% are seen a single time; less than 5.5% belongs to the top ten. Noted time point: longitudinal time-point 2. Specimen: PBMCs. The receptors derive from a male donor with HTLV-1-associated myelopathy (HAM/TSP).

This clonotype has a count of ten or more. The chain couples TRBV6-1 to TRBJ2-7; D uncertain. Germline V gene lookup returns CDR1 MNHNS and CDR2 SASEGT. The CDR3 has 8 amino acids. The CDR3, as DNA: TGTATCTGTGGCTCGGGGTACTTC. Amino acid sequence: CICGSGYF.

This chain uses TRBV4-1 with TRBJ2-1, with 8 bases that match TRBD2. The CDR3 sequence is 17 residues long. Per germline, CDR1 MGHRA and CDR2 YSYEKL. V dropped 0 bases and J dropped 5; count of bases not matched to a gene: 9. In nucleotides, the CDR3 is TGCGCCAGCAGCCAAGAGAGACTAACGGGGGGGCACAATGAGCAGTTCTTC. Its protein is CASSQERLTGGHNEQFF.

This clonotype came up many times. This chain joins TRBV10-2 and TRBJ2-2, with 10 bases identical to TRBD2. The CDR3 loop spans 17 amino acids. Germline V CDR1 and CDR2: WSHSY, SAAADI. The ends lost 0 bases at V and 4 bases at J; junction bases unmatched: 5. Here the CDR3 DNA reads TGCGCCAGCAGTGAGTCGAGCCTAGCGGGAGTCACCGGGGAGCTGTTTTTT. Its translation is CASSESSLAGVTGELFF.

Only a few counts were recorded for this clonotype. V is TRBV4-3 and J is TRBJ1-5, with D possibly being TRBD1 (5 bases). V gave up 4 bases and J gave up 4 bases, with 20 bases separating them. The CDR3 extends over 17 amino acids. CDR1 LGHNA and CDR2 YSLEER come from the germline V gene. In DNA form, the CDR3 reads TGCGCCAGCAGCCTGGGGGAAAAGAGTAGTCGGAATCAGCCCCAGCATTTT. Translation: CASSLGEKSSRNQPQHF.

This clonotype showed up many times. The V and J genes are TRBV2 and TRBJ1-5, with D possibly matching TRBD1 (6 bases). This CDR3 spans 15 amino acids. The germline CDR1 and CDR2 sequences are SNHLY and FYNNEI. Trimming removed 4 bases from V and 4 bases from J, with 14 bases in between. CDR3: CASSGTGIRNQPQHF. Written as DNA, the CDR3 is TGTGCCAGCAGTGGTACAGGGATCAGAAATCAGCCCCAGCATTTT. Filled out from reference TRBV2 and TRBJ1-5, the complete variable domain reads EPEVTQTPSHQVTQMGQEVILRCVPISNHLYFYWYRQILGQKVEFLVSFYNNEISEKSEIFDDQFSVERPDGSNFTLKIRSTKLEDSAMYFCASSGTGIRNQPQHFGDGTRLSIL.